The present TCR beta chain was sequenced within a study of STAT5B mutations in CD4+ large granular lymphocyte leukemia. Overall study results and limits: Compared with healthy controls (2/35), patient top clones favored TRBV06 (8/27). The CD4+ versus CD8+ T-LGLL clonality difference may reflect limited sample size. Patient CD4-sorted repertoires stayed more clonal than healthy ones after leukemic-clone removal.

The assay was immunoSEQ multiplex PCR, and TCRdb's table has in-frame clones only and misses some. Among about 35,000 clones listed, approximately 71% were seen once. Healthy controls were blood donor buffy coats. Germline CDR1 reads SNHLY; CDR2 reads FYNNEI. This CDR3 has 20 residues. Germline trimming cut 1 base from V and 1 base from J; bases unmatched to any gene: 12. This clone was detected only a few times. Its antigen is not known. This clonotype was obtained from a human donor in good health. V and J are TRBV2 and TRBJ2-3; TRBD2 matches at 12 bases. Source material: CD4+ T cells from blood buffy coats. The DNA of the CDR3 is TGTGCCAGCAGTGAAGAGGATCTAGCGGGGGGGGACCGCGGCACAGATACGCAGTATTTT. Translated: CASSEEDLAGGDRGTDTQYF.